This TCR beta chain comes out of a study of blood T cell repertoires in COVID-19. Overall study: From the United States, Italy and Spain came samples of acute and convalescent COVID-19.

In the authors' methods: Amplification with reference gene primers provided the estimates of nucleated cell counts. The method was immunoSEQ multiplex PCR; TCRdb's version includes in-frame clones alone and lacks a portion of them. V and J calls and clone size follow that table, whereas D and trimming were derived from the DNA. This table has approximately 190,000 clones, about 88% appearing once. The J segment lost 1 base and the V segment lost 7 bases, leaving 14 bases of the junction unmatched. The V gene's germline CDR1 is MNHEY and CDR2 SMNVEV (reference sequence). This CDR3 comprises 18 residues.

The rearrangement joins TRBV27 to TRBJ1-3; TRBD1 matches 9 bases. Sequenced sample: peripheral blood. This TCR was recovered from a woman aged 40 to 55 who had recovered from COVID-19. CDR3: CASMRVPGQGYSGNTIYF. The CDR3, as DNA: TGTGCCAGCATGAGAGTTCCGGGACAGGGTTATTCTGGAAACACCATATATTTT.